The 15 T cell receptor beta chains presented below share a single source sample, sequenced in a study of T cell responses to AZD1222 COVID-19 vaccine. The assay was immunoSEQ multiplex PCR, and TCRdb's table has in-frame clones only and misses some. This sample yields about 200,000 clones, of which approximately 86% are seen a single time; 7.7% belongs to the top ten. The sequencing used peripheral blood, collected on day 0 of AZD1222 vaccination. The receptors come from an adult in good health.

In DNA form, the CDR3 reads TGTGCCAGCAGTGTAACGACAGATTTCTATGGCTACACCTTC. It codes for CASSVTTDFYGYTF. The V and J genes are TRBV11-2 and TRBJ1-2; weak D call: TRBD1 (5 bases). The CDR3 has 14 amino acids. Germline V gene sequence: CDR1 SGHAT, CDR2 FQNNGV. The V and J ends lost 6 bases and 4 bases respectively, with 15 bases between them.

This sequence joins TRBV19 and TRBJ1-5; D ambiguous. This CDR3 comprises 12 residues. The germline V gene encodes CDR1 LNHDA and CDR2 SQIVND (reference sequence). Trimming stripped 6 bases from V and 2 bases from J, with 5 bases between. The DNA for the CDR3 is TGTGCCAGTAGAATCGGCAATCAGCCCCAGCATTTT. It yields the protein CASRIGNQPQHF.

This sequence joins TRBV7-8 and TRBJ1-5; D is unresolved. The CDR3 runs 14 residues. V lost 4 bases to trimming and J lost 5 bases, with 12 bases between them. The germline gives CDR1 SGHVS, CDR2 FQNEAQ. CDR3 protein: CASSSGEAYQPQHF. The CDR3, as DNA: TGTGCCAGCAGCTCCGGCGAAGCTTATCAGCCCCAGCATTTT.

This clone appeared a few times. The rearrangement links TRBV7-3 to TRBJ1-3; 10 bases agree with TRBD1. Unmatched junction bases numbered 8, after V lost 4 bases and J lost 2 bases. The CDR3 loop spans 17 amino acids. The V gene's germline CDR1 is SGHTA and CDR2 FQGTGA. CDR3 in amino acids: CASSSTGGAETGNTIYF. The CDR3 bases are TGTGCCAGCAGCTCGACAGGGGGCGCGGAGACTGGAAACACCATATATTTT.

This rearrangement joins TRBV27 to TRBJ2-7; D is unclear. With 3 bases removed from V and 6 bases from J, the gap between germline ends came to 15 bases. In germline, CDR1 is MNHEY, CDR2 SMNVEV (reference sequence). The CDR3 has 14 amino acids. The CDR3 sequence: CASSFGFTESEQYF. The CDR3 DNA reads TGTGCCAGCAGTTTTGGTTTTACGGAGAGCGAGCAGTACTTC.

CDR3 loop: CASSELLAASSYEQYF. For the CDR3, the DNA is TGTGCCAGCAGTGAACTCCTCGCAGCCTCCTCCTACGAGCAGTACTTC. The chain has TRBV2 and TRBJ2-7; D not resolved. Trimming left V 2 bases short and J 0 bases short, with 14 bases between. Germline CDR1 is SNHLY and CDR2 is FYNNEI. CDR3 length equals 16 residues.

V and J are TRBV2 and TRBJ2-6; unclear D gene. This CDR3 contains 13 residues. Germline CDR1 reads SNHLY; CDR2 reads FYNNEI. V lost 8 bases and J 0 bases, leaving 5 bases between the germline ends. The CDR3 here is CASRRSGANVLTF. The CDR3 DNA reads TGTGCCAGCCGCCGCTCTGGGGCCAACGTCCTGACTTTC. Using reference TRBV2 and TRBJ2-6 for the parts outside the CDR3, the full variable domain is EPEVTQTPSHQVTQMGQEVILRCVPISNHLYFYWYRQILGQKVEFLVSFYNNEISEKSEIFDDQFSVERPDGSNFTLKIRSTKLEDSAMYFCASRRSGANVLTFGAGSRLTVL.

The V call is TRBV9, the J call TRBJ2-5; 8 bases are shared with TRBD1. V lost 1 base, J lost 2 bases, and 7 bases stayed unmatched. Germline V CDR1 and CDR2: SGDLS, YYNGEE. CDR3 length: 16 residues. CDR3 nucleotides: TGTGCCAGCAGCGTATCCGGGGACAGGTTTCAAGAGACCCAGTACTTC. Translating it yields CASSVSGDRFQETQYF.

The CDR3 loop reads CASSPRASGGVNEQFF. Written as DNA, the CDR3 is TGTGCCAGCAGTCCCCGGGCTAGCGGGGGGGTAAATGAGCAGTTCTTC. The chain carries TRBV27 and TRBJ2-1, with 12 bases matching TRBD2. The CDR3 consists of 16 residues. V was pared by 5 bases and J by 7 bases, with 9 bases of the junction left unmatched. The germline V gene has CDR1 MNHEY and CDR2 SMNVEV (reference sequence).

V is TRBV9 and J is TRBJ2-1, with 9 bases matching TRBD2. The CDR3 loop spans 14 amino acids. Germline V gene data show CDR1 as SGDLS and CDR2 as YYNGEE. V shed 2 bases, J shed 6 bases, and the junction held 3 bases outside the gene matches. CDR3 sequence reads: CASSVLAGFNEQFF. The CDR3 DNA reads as TGTGCCAGCAGCGTCCTAGCGGGGTTCAATGAGCAGTTCTTC.

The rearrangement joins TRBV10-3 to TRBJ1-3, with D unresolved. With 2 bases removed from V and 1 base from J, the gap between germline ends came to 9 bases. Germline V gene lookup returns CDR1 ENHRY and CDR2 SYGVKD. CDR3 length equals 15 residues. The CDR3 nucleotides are TGTGCCATCAGTGAGGAAGATGATTCTGGAAACACCATATATTTT. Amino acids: CAISEEDDSGNTIYF.

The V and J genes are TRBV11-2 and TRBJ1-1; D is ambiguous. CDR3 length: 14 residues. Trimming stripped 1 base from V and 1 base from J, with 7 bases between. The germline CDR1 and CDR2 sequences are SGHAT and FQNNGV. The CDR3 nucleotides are TGTGCCAGCAGCTTAGGGGGAAGGAACACTGAAGCTTTCTTT. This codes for CASSLGGRNTEAFF. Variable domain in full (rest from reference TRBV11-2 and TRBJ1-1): EAGVAQSPRYKIIEKRQSVAFWCNPISGHATLYWYQQILGQGPKLLIQFQNNGVVDDSQLPKDRFSAERLKGVDSTLKIQPAKLEDSAVYLCASSLGGRNTEAFFGQGTRLTVV.

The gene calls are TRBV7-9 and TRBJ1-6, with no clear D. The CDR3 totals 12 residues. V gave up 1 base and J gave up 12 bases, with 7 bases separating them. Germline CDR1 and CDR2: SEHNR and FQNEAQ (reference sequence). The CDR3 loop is CASSLEEGPLHF. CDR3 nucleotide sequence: TGTGCCAGCAGCTTAGAGGAGGGACCCCTCCACTTT.

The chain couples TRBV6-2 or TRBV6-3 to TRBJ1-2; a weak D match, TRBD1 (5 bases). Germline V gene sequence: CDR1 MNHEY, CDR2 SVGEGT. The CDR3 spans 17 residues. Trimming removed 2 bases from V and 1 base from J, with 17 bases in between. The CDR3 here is CASSYRDTGLLNYGYTF. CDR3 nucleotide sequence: TGTGCCAGCAGTTACCGGGATACGGGACTGCTTAACTATGGCTACACCTTC.

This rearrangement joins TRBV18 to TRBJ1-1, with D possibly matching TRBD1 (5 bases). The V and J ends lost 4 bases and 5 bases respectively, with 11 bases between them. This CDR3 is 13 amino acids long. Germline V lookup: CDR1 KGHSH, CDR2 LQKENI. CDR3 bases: TGTGCCAGCTCACAGGGACGGGTAACTGAAGCTTTCTTT. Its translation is CASSQGRVTEAFF.